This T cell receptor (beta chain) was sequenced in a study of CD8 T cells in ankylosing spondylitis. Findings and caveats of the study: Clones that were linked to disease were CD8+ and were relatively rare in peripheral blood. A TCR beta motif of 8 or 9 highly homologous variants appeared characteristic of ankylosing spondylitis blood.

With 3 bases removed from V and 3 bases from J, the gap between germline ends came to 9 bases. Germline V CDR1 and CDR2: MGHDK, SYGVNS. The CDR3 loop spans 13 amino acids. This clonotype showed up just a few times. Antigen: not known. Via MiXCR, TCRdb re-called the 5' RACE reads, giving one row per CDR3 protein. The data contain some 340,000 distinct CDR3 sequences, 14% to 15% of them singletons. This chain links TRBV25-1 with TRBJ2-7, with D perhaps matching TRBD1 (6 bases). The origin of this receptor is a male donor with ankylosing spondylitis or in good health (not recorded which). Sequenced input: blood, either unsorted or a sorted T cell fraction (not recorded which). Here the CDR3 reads CASSDPRGYEQYF. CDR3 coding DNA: TGTGCCAGCAGTGATCCCAGGGGCTACGAGCAGTACTTC.